This T cell receptor (beta chain) was profiled in a study of a mutant IDH1 vaccine in newly diagnosed glioma. Overall study: Patients were given eight vaccinations, scheduled in weeks 1, 3, 5, 7, 11, 15, 19 and 23. Antecedent treatment encompassed radiotherapy, temozolomide, or their combination; the majority received both.

Clones were sequenced by immunoSEQ multiplex PCR, and TCRdb holds only the in-frame ones, with some missing. The sample comprises some 60,000 clones, less than 85% of which are singletons, and 3% to 4.5% rests with the top ten. Study-wide results and caveats: Immune responses induced by the vaccine were seen in 93.3% of patients, spanning multiple MHC alleles.

Stated time point: week 11, during vaccination. Each dose delivered 300 ug of mutant IDH1 20-mer peptide subcutaneously with imiquimod. Tumors from donors were new WHO grade 3 or 4 IDH1-mutant astrocytomas with ATRX loss. Points on this clone: The antigen remains unidentified.

V lost 4 bases and J 7 bases, leaving 17 bases between the germline ends. CDR3 size: 14 residues. Germline V gives CDR1 SGDLS, CDR2 YYNGEE. This specimen was PBMCs, taken from a glioma patient whose treatment included an IDH1 peptide vaccine. V usage is TRBV9 and J usage is TRBJ1-2, with a possible D match to TRBD1 (6 bases). The sequence came from a man under 40 with glioma. This CDR3 reads CASSPPAGEGGYTF. The CDR3 DNA reads TGTGCCAGCAGCCCTCCTGCAGGGGAGGGTGGCTACACCTTC.